The following is a TCR beta chain sequence with its context. Some clones are missing from TCRdb's copy, which holds only in-frame ones; the method was immunoSEQ multiplex PCR. Found here are about 140,000 clones, 70% to 90% of them singletons; the top ten hold under 3.5%. V shed 4 bases and J 3 bases; nucleotides not matched to a gene: 7. This CDR3 is built from 14 residues. Germline V gives CDR1 SGHDT, CDR2 YYEEEE. This specimen comes from a study of T cell responses to AZD1222 COVID-19 vaccine. Overall study context: It was second doses at about 4 or about 12 weeks that were pooled.

This chain joins TRBV5-6 and TRBJ2-7; 7 positions agree with TRBD1. The specimen was peripheral blood, collected on day 0 of AZD1222 vaccination. The sequence derives from an adult in good health. CDR3 in amino acids: CASSHLGDSYEQYF. CDR3 DNA: TGTGCCAGCAGCCACCTAGGGGACAGCTACGAGCAGTACTTC.